These 10 T cell receptor beta chains share one sample of origin, sequenced in a study of cytomegalovirus exposure and HLA in healthy donors (dated by TCRdb to about 2017). Libraries were made using the immunoSEQ multiplex PCR assay. For the multiplex PCR, a mixture combining 60 forward primers for TCR Vbeta segments and 13 reverse primers for TCR Jbeta segments was used. TCRdb retrieved this table from immuneACCESS and kept in-frame rearrangements only. Not all clones are present; in checked studies, unresolved V genes account for under half, and no reason is known for the remainder. In this sample the table shows some 190,000 clones, 75% to 85% of which occur a single time. The ten biggest clones cover roughly 2.5% of the sample. What was sequenced was PBMCs. The origin of the receptors is a woman between 25 and 40 years old in good health and CMV-seropositive.

The V and J genes are TRBV7-7 and TRBJ2-5; perhaps TRBD2 as D (7 bases). CDR3 length equals 16 residues. Trimming took off 3 bases at V and 7 bases at J, with 21 bases between the two ends. Germline V lookup: CDR1 SSHAT, CDR2 FNYEAQ (reference sequence). CDR3 protein: CASSFSLGGHGGTQYF. CDR3 sequence (DNA): TGTGCCAGCAGCTTTTCCTTGGGGGGGCACGGTGGGACCCAGTACTTC.

In DNA form, the CDR3 reads TGTGCCAGCAGGGGCCGTCAGGATAGCAATCAGCCCCAGCATTTT. Amino acids: CASRGRQDSNQPQHF. V is TRBV6-6 and J is TRBJ1-5; D gene ambiguous. Germline loops: CDR1 MNHNY, CDR2 SVGAGI (reference sequence). The CDR3 consists of 15 residues. V gave up 6 bases and J gave up 0 bases, with 12 bases separating them.

In this sample, this clone turned up a few times. This chain joins TRBV5-4 and TRBJ1-1, with D unclear. Looked up from germline, CDR1 is SGHNT and CDR2 is YYREEE (reference sequence). Between the trimmed V and J ends, which lost 2 bases and 1 base, there was a span of 9 bases. This CDR3 contains 14 residues. This CDR3 is CASSLNPGNTEAFF. The CDR3 region has the DNA TGTGCCAGCAGCTTAAATCCAGGGAACACTGAAGCTTTCTTT.

The chain couples TRBV6-1 to TRBJ2-2; D is perhaps TRBD1 (5 bases). The CDR3 is made up of 16 amino acids. Germline V gene sequence: CDR1 MNHNS, CDR2 SASEGT. V lost 2 bases to trimming and J lost 1 base, with 11 bases between them. The chain's CDR3 is CASSEYGHKNTGELFF. CDR3 DNA: TGTGCCAGCAGTGAATACGGACACAAGAACACCGGGGAGCTGTTTTTT.

This sequence joins TRBV11-2 and TRBJ2-2; D is undetermined. Germline loops: CDR1 SGHAT, CDR2 FQNNGV. The V end lost 5 bases, the J end lost 7 bases, and 14 bases lay between the germline ends. The CDR3 spans 14 residues. Here the CDR3 reads CASSVGQSYGELFF. CDR3 in DNA: TGTGCCAGCAGCGTGGGCCAATCGTACGGGGAGCTGTTTTTT.

This chain uses TRBV4-1 with TRBJ1-5; TRBD1 matches 8 bases. The CDR3 has 14 amino acids. V lost 4 bases and J lost 3; bases outside the gene matches: 2. Germline V gives CDR1 MGHRA, CDR2 YSYEKL. In DNA form, the CDR3 reads TGCGCCAGCAGCCCGGACAGGGCCAATCAGCCCCAGCATTTT. Translated, it gives CASSPDRANQPQHF.

This clone showed up just once. This chain links TRBV7-2 with TRBJ2-5, with a weak D call TRBD2 (7 bases). V lost 3 bases, J lost 4 bases, and 15 bases lay in between. Germline V gene lookup returns CDR1 SGHTA and CDR2 FQGNSA. CDR3 length: 15 amino acids. The CDR3, as DNA: TGTGCCAGCAGCTTTCGTGGGGGGGCAGGAGAGACCCAGTACTTC. Translation: CASSFRGGAGETQYF.

The V call is TRBV19, the J call TRBJ1-5, with 7 bases lining up with TRBD1. The CDR3 sequence is 13 residues long. J was trimmed by 7 bases and V by 6 bases; bases with no gene match: 6. CDR1 and CDR2 from the germline V gene are LNHDA and SQIVND (reference sequence). Here the CDR3 reads CASSDRAGQPQHF. DNA for the CDR3: TGTGCCAGTAGCGACAGGGCTGGACAGCCCCAGCATTTT.

The V and J genes are TRBV10-2 and TRBJ1-4, with 8 positions matching TRBD1. The J segment lost 8 bases and the V segment lost 3 bases, leaving 11 bases of the junction unmatched. The CDR3 sequence is 16 residues long. Germline V gene data show CDR1 as WSHSY and CDR2 as SAAADI. Here the CDR3 DNA reads TGCGCCAGCAGTGACCGCTTACAGGGGGGAGCAGAAAAACTGTTTTTT. Amino acid sequence: CASSDRLQGGAEKLFF.

This chain connects TRBV18 to TRBJ1-2, with unresolved D. V dropped 4 bases and J dropped 4 bases, with 13 bases sitting between them. Germline CDR1 is KGHSH and CDR2 is LQKENI. CDR3 length: 14 residues. The CDR3: CASSLRAGSYGYTF. The CDR3 DNA reads TGTGCCAGCTCACTGAGGGCCGGATCCTATGGCTACACCTTC.